This TCR beta chain came from a study of blood T cell repertoires in COVID-19. Across the whole study: The origin of the acute and convalescent COVID-19 samples was the United States, Italy and Spain. T cells, B-cell-depleted T cells, or PBMCs provided the cDNA or gDNA that served as material.

The CDR3 consists of 14 residues. Germline V gene lookup returns CDR1 MGHRA and CDR2 YSYEKL. With 1 base removed from V and 7 bases from J, the gap between germline ends came to 10 bases. Original analysis: Amplification of reference gene primers provided the estimated nucleated cell counts. The repertoire was sequenced with immunoSEQ multiplex PCR; TCRdb's copy has only in-frame clones and lacks some. The DNA gave D and trimming, while V, J and clone size come from that table. The table lists 9,500 to 12,000 clones, 75% to 90% of them singletons, with 11% in the top ten. V usage is TRBV4-1 and J usage is TRBJ2-2, with D tentatively TRBD2 (5 bases). Sequencing was done on a sample of peripheral blood. This TCR was recovered from a human donor in a cohort sampled during active COVID-19. The CDR3 is CASSQVPGNGELFF. CDR3 nucleotides: TGCGCCAGCAGCCAAGTCCCGGGGAACGGGGAGCTGTTTTTT.